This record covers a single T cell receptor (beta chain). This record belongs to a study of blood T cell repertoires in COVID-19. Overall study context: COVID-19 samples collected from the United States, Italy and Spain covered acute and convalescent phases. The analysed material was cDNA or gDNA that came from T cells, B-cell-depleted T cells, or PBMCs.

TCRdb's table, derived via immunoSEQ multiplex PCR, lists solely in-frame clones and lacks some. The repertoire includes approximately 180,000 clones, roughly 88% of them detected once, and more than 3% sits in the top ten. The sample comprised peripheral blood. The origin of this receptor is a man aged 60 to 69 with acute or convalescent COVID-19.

CDR3: CASSAGGFSPLHF. CDR3 sequence (DNA): TGTGCCAGCAGCGCAGGGGGGTTTTCACCCCTCCACTTT. The V and J genes are TRBV14 and TRBJ1-6; 7 bases map to TRBD1. V gave up 5 bases and J gave up 9 bases; unmatched junction bases: 4. The CDR3 is 13 residues long. Germline V gene data show CDR1 as SGHDN and CDR2 as FVKESK. The full variable domain, in which reference TRBV14 and TRBJ1-6 provide the parts outside the CDR3, is EAGVTQFPSHSVIEKGQTVTLRCDPISGHDNLYWYRRVMGKEIKFLLHFVKESKQDESGMPNNRFLAERTGGTYSTLKVQPAELEDSGVYFCASSAGGFSPLHFGNGTRLTVT.